The TCR beta chain under discussion was sequenced for a study of cytomegalovirus exposure and HLA in healthy donors. General study points: Researchers counted around 170 TCR beta chains as cytomegalovirus-associated.

Germline V gives CDR1 MNHEY, CDR2 SVGAGI. The CDR3 is 13 residues long. V shed 7 bases and J shed 4 bases, with 13 bases lying between them. It was with 60 Vbeta and 13 Jbeta primers that the PCR ran. Profiled with immunoSEQ multiplex PCR; TCRdb holds only in-frame clones, not every one. This table has about 130,000 clones, approximately 80% appearing once. As to this clone: The antigen is undetermined.

The chain uses TRBV6-5 and TRBJ1-1; D is undetermined. Sequenced material: PBMCs. This clonotype originated in a male donor in good health and CMV-seropositive. The CDR3 DNA reads TGTGCCAGCACGTACCGGTGGGCCACTGAAGCTTTCTTT. Protein product: CASTYRWATEAFF.